This paragraph covers one T cell receptor (beta chain) sequence. Its antigen is not identified. Germline V CDR1 and CDR2: SEHNR, FQNEAQ (reference sequence). This CDR3 region has 13 residues. Trimming left V 0 bases short and J 9 bases short, with 12 bases between. These data come from a study of shared clonotypes between healthy human individuals. Study-level points and caveats: The low donor count limited represented genetic and exposure-history diversity. Non-shared clonotypes were found to have lower generation probabilities than the clonotypes that were shared by all four of the sorted-subset donors.

As originally analysed: As immunoSEQ supplied junction-only sequences (without quality scores), filtering differed. Profiling relied on immunoSEQ multiplex PCR, and the TCRdb table lists in-frame clones only, not all of them. The DNA was the basis for D and trimming; V, J and clone size are from that table. The sample has about 1 million clones, 65% to 80% seen once. The sequenced material came from memory CD4+ T cells sorted from blood. Subset in this sample: CD45RA-negative fraction. The TCR sequence derives from a man aged 18 to 35 in good health. The chain has TRBV7-9 and TRBJ2-7; tentative D call: TRBD1 (6 bases). The CDR3 protein is CASSLAGATVQYF. The CDR3 DNA sequence: TGTGCCAGCAGCTTAGCGGGGGCTACAGTGCAGTACTTC.